This TCR beta chain was found in a study of blood T cell repertoires in COVID-19. Clones were sequenced by immunoSEQ multiplex PCR, and TCRdb holds only the in-frame ones, with some missing. The sample lists around 300,000 clones, 88% occurring once. The CDR3 consists of 16 residues. Germline V gives CDR1 PRHDT, CDR2 FYEKMQ (reference sequence). V lost 7 bases and J 4 bases, leaving 19 bases between the germline ends. This chain uses TRBV13 with TRBJ2-2, with D possibly matching TRBD1 (6 bases). The sequence was collected from a man between 25 and 39 years old who had recovered from COVID-19. The sequenced sample consisted of PBMCs or T cells enriched from blood (not recorded which). In DNA, the CDR3 is TGTGCCAGCACTAATTGGGGCAGGGGATTCACCGGGGAGCTGTTTTTT. This sequence encodes CASTNWGRGFTGELFF.